This note documents a single T cell receptor beta chain sequence. This entry belongs to a study of control samples from healthy donors and cancer patients. This CDR3 has 16 residues. V lost 5 bases to trimming and J lost 4 bases; unmatched junction nucleotides: 8. Germline CDR1 is SEHNR and CDR2 is FQNEAQ (reference sequence). Using immunoSEQ multiplex PCR, the repertoire was profiled, and TCRdb retains in-frame clones only, with some absent. The data contain 80,000 to 100,000 clones, around nine tenths of them seen just once; the ten biggest clones take up 12% to 15%. The chain uses TRBV7-9 and TRBJ2-5; 12 bases line up with TRBD2. Sequencing input: blood. The receptor comes from a man aged 25-40 years in good health. CDR3 residues: CASSGASGRAAETQYF. The DNA for the CDR3 is TGTGCCAGCAGCGGGGCTAGCGGGAGGGCAGCAGAGACCCAGTACTTC.